This entry concerns a single T cell receptor beta chain. Its antigen remains unidentified. This record belongs to a study of cytomegalovirus exposure and HLA in healthy donors. Assay: immunoSEQ multiplex PCR; the TCRdb copy retains only in-frame clones and omits some. This table has under 250,000 clones, roughly 87% appearing once. CDR3 length: 13 amino acids. Trimming left V 1 base short and J 4 bases short, with 5 bases between. The germline CDR1 and CDR2 sequences are MGHRA and YSYEKL. Findings and caveats of the study: It was found in a later analysis that first-cohort TCR clusters tended to co-occur in the 130 or so validation repertoires. The classifier, whose performance was assessed in both the original and validation cohorts, reportedly diagnosed cytomegalovirus status with high specificity and sensitivity. The study found most TCR sequences rare, yet found some public TCRs in many donors. Investigators reported about 160 TCR beta chains as tied to cytomegalovirus.

Input material: PBMCs. The chain joins TRBV4-1 to TRBJ1-5; D remains ambiguous. The clonotype originates from a man aged 18 to 29 in good health and CMV-seropositive. CDR3 residues: CASSQGLNQPQHF. CDR3 DNA: TGCGCCAGCAGCCAAGGGTTAAATCAGCCCCAGCATTTT.